This T cell receptor beta chain originates from a study of T cell clonality in common variable immunodeficiency. Broader study findings: CVID subjects showed higher TCRbeta clonality than healthy controls. Patient heterogeneity in the CVID cohort limited correlations between repertoire features and clinical complications.

The repertoire was sequenced with immunoSEQ multiplex PCR; TCRdb's copy has only in-frame clones and lacks some. Captured here are about 44,000 clones, none seen once; the top ten comprise under 11%. This clone showed up many times. The antigen is undetermined. This receptor was taken from a person aged 18 to 69 in good health. Sequencing input: peripheral blood mononuclear cells.

The CDR3 loop is CASSRVSTQGANEKLFF. The sequenced part of the CDR3 DNA is TGTGCCAGCTCACGAGTATCGACACAGGGGGCGAATGAAAAA. The chain joins TRBV18 to TRBJ1-4; TRBD1 aligns across 9 bases. Coverage ceases 3 residues before the CDR3 finishes, and the germline J gene fills in the end. The CDR3 contains 17 residues. With V trimmed by 4 bases and J by 5 bases, 11 bases remained unmatched. Germline values: CDR1 KGHSH, CDR2 LQKENI.